The 24 T cell receptor beta chains below were found in one sample sequenced in a study of shared clonotypes between healthy human individuals. This table comes from immunoSEQ multiplex PCR, and its TCRdb copy is limited to in-frame clones, with some not included. Of roughly 640,000 clones in the sample, less than 85% are singletons; the top ten hold roughly 1.7%. Sequencing was done on a sample of memory CD4+ T cells sorted from blood. Regarding subset: CD45RA-negative fraction. Receptors were obtained from a woman in her thirties in good health.

The chain links TRBV5-1 to TRBJ2-2, with a weak D call TRBD1 (5 bases). Germline-derived CDR1 and CDR2 are SGHRS and YFSETQ. The CDR3 loop spans 15 amino acids. Trimming took 3 bases from V and 0 from J, leaving 9 bases between them. The CDR3 nucleotides read TGCGCCAGCAGCTGGGGCGTAGCGAACACCGGGGAGCTGTTTTTT. Its protein product is CASSWGVANTGELFF.

The chain uses TRBV21-1 and TRBJ2-7. TRBV21-1 is recorded as a pseudogene. CDR3 length: 14 residues. CDR3: CASRVGWSDDEQYF. CDR3 nucleotide sequence: TGTGCCAGCAGGGTTGGATGGTCGGACGACGAGCAGTACTTC.

The chain employs TRBV7-9 and TRBJ1-1; 7 nucleotides match TRBD1. Germline trimming cut 5 bases from V and 6 bases from J; bases unmatched to any gene: 9. Per germline, CDR1 SEHNR and CDR2 FQNEAQ (reference sequence). The length of the CDR3 is 14 residues. CDR3 sequence: CASSPQGGFAEAFF. The CDR3, as DNA: TGTGCCAGCAGCCCGCAGGGGGGCTTCGCTGAAGCTTTCTTT.

The gene calls are TRBV25-1 and TRBJ2-3, with 8 nucleotides matching TRBD1. V trimming: 4 bases; J trimming: 4 bases; junction bases outside the gene matches: 4. The CDR3 is made up of 14 amino acids. CDR1 is MGHDK, CDR2 SYGVNS, per germline. DNA of the CDR3: TGTGCCAGCAGTGGACAGGGGCTCCCAGATACGCAGTATTTT. Protein product: CASSGQGLPDTQYF.

The CDR3, as DNA: TGTGCCAGCAGCCAAGCAATTGACAAGCTCTATGGCTACACCTTC. Translating gives CASSQAIDKLYGYTF. V usage is TRBV4-2 and J usage is TRBJ1-2; no clear D. Deletions cut 1 base from V and 4 bases from J, with 13 bases between. Germline values: CDR1 LGHNA, CDR2 YNFKEQ. The CDR3 sequence is 15 residues long.

This chain links TRBV5-4 with TRBJ2-1, with TRBD2 matching 10 bases. Trimming removed 0 bases from V and 8 bases from J; junction bases left unmatched: 8. The V gene's germline CDR1 is SGHNT and CDR2 YYREEE (reference sequence). This CDR3 contains 16 residues. The CDR3 nucleotides read TGTGCCAGCAGCTTGGCCGGACTAGCGGAGAGAGATGAGCAGTTCTTC. It specifies CASSLAGLAERDEQFF.

This rearrangement joins TRBV27 to TRBJ2-3, with TRBD2 identical over 14 bases. CDR1 is MNHEY, CDR2 SMNVEV, per germline (reference sequence). After removal of 6 bases from V and 4 bases from J, the junction contained 3 bases not matched to a gene. The CDR3 spans 15 residues. In DNA form, the CDR3 reads TGTGCCAGCAGGCCGGGACTAGCGGGAGCAGATACGCAGTATTTT. Encoded protein: CASRPGLAGADTQYF.

V gene TRBV6-1 combines with J gene TRBJ1-5; 9 bases line up with TRBD1. The CDR3 consists of 15 residues. Looked up from germline, CDR1 is MNHNS and CDR2 is SASEGT. With 6 bases clipped from V and 6 bases from J, the junction kept 9 bases outside the gene matches. CDR3 residues: CASSNPGQGGQPQHF. In DNA form, the CDR3 reads TGTGCCAGCAGCAATCCGGGACAGGGAGGTCAGCCCCAGCATTTT.

The table lists this clone with a few counts. This chain connects TRBV14 to TRBJ2-5, with D perhaps matching TRBD1 (7 bases). The V end was cut by 4 bases, the J end by 4 bases, with 13 bases between. CDR3 length equals 14 residues. Germline CDR1 SGHDN, CDR2 FVKESK. The CDR3: CASSPRGAVETQYF. CDR3 coding DNA: TGTGCCAGCAGCCCCAGGGGGGCGGTAGAGACCCAGTACTTC.

The sample holds one count of this clone. The chain links TRBV29-1 to TRBJ2-3; possibly TRBD2 for D (6 bases). The length of the CDR3 is 16 residues. Trimming took off 1 base at V and 0 bases at J, with 14 bases between the two ends. CDR1 is SQVTM, CDR2 ANQGSEA, per germline. CDR3 DNA sequence: TGCAGCGTTGAAGGTGCGGCGGGGTCTAGCACAGATACGCAGTATTTT. It encodes CSVEGAAGSSTDTQYF.

V gene TRBV6-1 combines with J gene TRBJ1-1; 8 nucleotides line up with TRBD1. The CDR3 length is 14 residues. CDR1 is MNHNS, CDR2 SASEGT, per germline. V was clipped by 6 bases and J by 11 bases; unmatched bases: 14. This chain's CDR3 is CASSQGGRGLVAFF. The CDR3 DNA follows: TGTGCCAGCAGCCAAGGGGGCAGGGGGCTTGTTGCTTTCTTT.

The chain employs TRBV27 and TRBJ2-1, with D perhaps assigned TRBD1 or TRBD2 (5 bases each). V lost 8 bases to trimming and J lost 2 bases, with 16 bases between them. CDR1 MNHEY and CDR2 SMNVEV come from the germline V gene (reference sequence). The CDR3 runs 15 residues. Here the CDR3 DNA reads TGTGCCAGCTCAACCGGGACCCCCGCCTACAATGAGCAGTTCTTC. It specifies CASSTGTPAYNEQFF.

V gene TRBV5-1 combines with J gene TRBJ1-2, with D possibly matching TRBD1 (6 bases). The V end lost 6 bases, the J end lost 1 base, and 19 bases lay between the germline ends. Germline assignment: CDR1 SGHRS and CDR2 YFSETQ. CDR3 length: 16 amino acids. CDR3 bases: TGCGCCAGCAACGGTAACGGGGGCGGGAGTAACTATGGCTACACCTTC. It encodes CASNGNGGGSNYGYTF.

The chain recombines TRBV9 with TRBJ2-5; D is unclear. Germline V gives CDR1 SGDLS, CDR2 YYNGEE. With 0 bases removed from V and 5 bases from J, the gap between germline ends came to 14 bases. CDR3 length: 15 residues. This chain's CDR3 is CASSVGFNLGETQYF. The DNA for the CDR3 is TGTGCCAGCAGCGTAGGGTTCAACCTGGGGGAGACCCAGTACTTC.

This chain connects TRBV18 to TRBJ1-4; D unresolved. CDR1 is KGHSH and CDR2 is LQKENI in the germline V gene. V lost 0 bases, J lost 13 bases, and 12 bases lay in between. The CDR3 extends over 13 amino acids. The CDR3 DNA sequence: TGTGCCAGCTCACCACCCGGCTTTTCTGGACTGTTTTTT. Its translation is CASSPPGFSGLFF.

Concerning this clone: This probably arose from a read error, given a far larger clone one base away. The V gene is TRBV30, the J gene TRBJ1-5; D not resolved. CDR3 length: 11 residues. The V end lost 5 bases, the J end lost 11 bases, and 13 bases lay between the germline ends. The germline CDR1 and CDR2 sequences are GTSNPN and SVGIG (reference sequence). The CDR3 coding sequence is TGTGCCTGGGGGAACGGCCGGACCCAGCATTTT. It yields the protein CAWGNGRTQHF.

Concerning this clone itself: The same CDR3 also results from other DNA sequences found in this sample. The chain couples TRBV18 to TRBJ1-1; TRBD1 might be the D (5 bases). Germline-derived CDR1 and CDR2 are KGHSH and LQKENI. Trimming took off 2 bases at V and 5 bases at J, with 12 bases between the two ends. This CDR3 comprises 14 residues. CDR3 sequence (DNA): TGTGCCAGCTCACCAGGGCAGGGAAGAACTGAAGCTTTCTTT. Protein: CASSPGQGRTEAFF.

In its sample, this clone was seen a few times. The DNA for the CDR3 is TGTGCCAGCAGTCCCCGACAGGGAGTGAGGGAGCAGTACTTC. It is translated as CASSPRQGVREQYF. The J gene is TRBJ2-7, the V gene TRBV28, with 7 bases matching TRBD1. The CDR3 is made up of 14 amino acids. Germline V lookup: CDR1 MDHEN, CDR2 SYDVKM. J was trimmed by 7 bases and V by 5 bases; bases with no gene match: 11. Using reference TRBV28 and TRBJ2-7 for the parts outside the CDR3, the full variable domain is DVKVTQSSRYLVKRTGEKVFLECVQDMDHENMFWYRQDPGLGLRLIYFSYDVKMKEKGDIPEGYSVSREKKERFSLILESASTNQTSMYLCASSPRQGVREQYFGPGTRLTVT.

The gene calls are TRBV9 and TRBJ2-2, with D unresolved. The germline gives CDR1 SGDLS, CDR2 YYNGEE. This CDR3 has 13 amino acids. V lost 0 bases to trimming and J lost 5 bases, with 5 bases between them. CDR3 residues: CASSVDWTGELFF. The CDR3 coding sequence is TGTGCCAGCAGCGTAGATTGGACCGGGGAGCTGTTTTTT.

This clone was counted at least ten times. The chain recombines TRBV19 with TRBJ2-4; D may correspond to TRBD1 or TRBD2 (5 bases each). The CDR3 length is 18 residues. The germline V gene encodes CDR1 LNHDA and CDR2 SQIVND (reference sequence). V lost 3 bases and J 7 bases, leaving 25 bases between the germline ends. The CDR3 nucleotides are TGTGCCAGTAGTATTTCGCTTCCCGGACACGGACTTATTAACATTCAGTACTTC. It yields the protein CASSISLPGHGLINIQYF.

The genes are TRBV13 and TRBJ2-5, with D possibly being TRBD1 (8 bases). The CDR3 has 16 residues. Trimming pared 3 bases from V and 9 bases from J, leaving 23 bases between. Germline CDR1 is PRHDT and CDR2 is FYEKMQ (reference sequence). The CDR3 sequence is CASSFGRTGLGGAQYF. The CDR3 coding sequence is TGTGCCAGCAGCTTCGGCCGGACAGGGCTGGGGGGGGCCCAGTACTTC.

The V call is TRBV7-8, the J call TRBJ1-5, with D uncertain. Trimming took off 10 bases at V and 7 bases at J, with 17 bases between the two ends. Per germline, CDR1 SGHVS and CDR2 FQNEAQ. This CDR3 has 13 residues. CDR3 DNA sequence: TGTGCCACCGCCCGCGGGGAAGGACAGCCCCAGCATTTT. Translating it yields CATARGEGQPQHF.

The rearrangement uses TRBV5-6 and TRBJ1-2, with a tentative D call TRBD1 (6 bases). The germline gives CDR1 SGHDT, CDR2 YYEEEE. The V gene lost 4 bases and the J gene lost 0 bases, with 13 bases spanning the gap. The CDR3 length is 15 residues. The CDR3 DNA sequence: TGTGCCAGCAGCCTTAGGAGGACAGCTAACTATGGCTACACCTTC. Translation: CASSLRRTANYGYTF. Drawing the rest from reference TRBV5-6 and TRBJ1-2, the complete variable domain is DAGVTQSPTHLIKTRGQQVTLRCSPKSGHDTVSWYQQALGQGPQFIFQYYEEEERQRGNFPDRFSGHQFPNYSSELNVNALLLGDSALYLCASSLRRTANYGYTFGSGTRLTVV.

The chain employs TRBV28 and TRBJ2-3; TRBD2 agrees at 11 bases. Germline V CDR1 and CDR2: MDHEN, SYDVKM. CDR3 length: 15 amino acids. V trimming: 3 bases; J trimming: 8 bases; junction bases outside the gene matches: 7. CDR3 DNA sequence: TGTGCCAGCAGTTTGGGGCTAGCGGGAGGATTTACGCAGTATTTT. This gives the protein CASSLGLAGGFTQYF.